This entry describes one T cell receptor beta chain. Its antigen is still unknown. The record has no base qualities; no much larger clone is one base away. Receptor libraries were prepared by the immunoSEQ multiplex PCR assay. The multiplex PCR relied on a mix of 60 forward primers for TCR Vbeta segments and 13 reverse primers for TCR Jbeta segments. A multiplex PCR assay on genomic DNA amplified the CDR3 region of rearranged TCR beta genes. Amplified TCR beta libraries were sequenced as 87-base-pair reads on the Illumina HiSeq System. Concerning the study's data processing: A later analysis tallied some 79 million unique TCR beta chains across the 666 repertoires, and roughly 11 million of those chains were shared by two or more donors. Raw reads were error-corrected and collapsed into unique sequences by a nearest-neighbor algorithm in which closely related sequences were merged to remove PCR and sequencing errors. CDR3 sequences were aligned to IMGT reference sequences to assign V, D and J gene segments. For a sequence to be retained, a match of at least six nucleotides to both a V gene segment and a J gene segment was required. A rearrangement was called productive if the CDR3 had no stop codons and remained in frame with V and J, and every other rearrangement was called non-productive. Following IMGT convention, CDR3 was defined as the stretch from the second conserved V-encoded cysteine up to the conserved J-encoded phenylalanine. The earlier analysis of about 560 of the donors excluded any sequence lacking an unambiguous match to a single V gene segment. In an earlier analysis of several hundred of the donors, V segments were called functional above 56.7% productive rearrangements and were called segregating when the between-donor standard deviation exceeded 5%. A statistical classification framework was built for diagnosing cytomegalovirus status from the catalog of TCR beta chain sequences. V and J gene assignment, in a later analysis, came from comparing TCR nucleotide sequences with IMGT/GENE-DB human TR gene sequences. The TCRdist pipeline was used in a later analysis to assign CDR3 sequences and most-parsimonious VDJ recombination scenarios. In a later analysis, every TCR beta chain was defined by the combination of its CDR3 amino acid sequence and its V-gene family, and reads without a unique V-gene family were dropped. To address suspected cross-contamination and a sequencing artifact, a later analysis removed over 500 highly shared, low-generation-probability nucleotide sequences. A later analysis calculated a clonal expansion index for each public chain from normalized within-repertoire ranks of inferred template counts. Generation probabilities in a later analysis came from a VDJ recombination model fitted to out-of-frame rearrangements, and those results were checked against IGoR. A later analysis scored TCR-TCR, TCR-HLA and TCR-CMV co-occurrence with hypergeometric tests, applying a repertoire-size bias correction to TCR pairs. To estimate false discovery rates, a later analysis permuted the HLA or CMV assignments 20 times. In a later analysis, co-occurring TCRs were grouped using DBSCAN, and TCRdist sequence similarity was added for clustering within HLA-allele-positive subsets. Repertoires with fewer than 30,000 or more than 120,000 public chains were left out of co-occurrence clustering, as were about five repertoires with anomalous nucleotide sharing. TCRdb's version of the immuneACCESS table is confined to in-frame rearrangements and falls short of the full clone set. An unresolved V gene accounts for under half of the shortfall where checked; the remainder is of unknown origin. That table is the source of V, J and clone size, and D and trimming were worked out from the DNA. In this sample the table shows fewer than 150,000 clones, around 77% of which occur a single time. The ten largest clones represent 0.95% to 1.5% of the sample.

The sample originates from a study of cytomegalovirus exposure and HLA in healthy donors (TCRdb year 2017). Study-level background: In an earlier analysis of roughly 590 of the donors, 276 Gb of sequence data and 100 million or so unique TCR beta sequences from 150 million to 200 million T cells were reported. Typing coverage differed by locus: A, B, C, DRB1 and DQB1 were typed in about 620-640 donors, DQA1 in about 560, DPA1 in around 610, and DPB1 in approximately 450. An early release covering 550 to 650 HLA-typed donors comprised about 300 gigabases of sequencing data and approximately 85 million unique TCR sequences. Donor age, sex, ethnicity and CMV serostatus were compiled together with the repertoire data. Rather than drawing on any new phenotypic data, the later analysis identified candidate immune exposures from TCR beta sequences and the way those sequences occurred across donors. The study used immunosequencing to profile the T cell repertoires of under 700 subjects and linked those repertoires to cytomegalovirus serostatus. The study aimed to test whether signatures of past pathogen exposure could be identified by cataloging public T cell receptors. On average, roughly 250,000 unique TCR beta nucleotide sequences were sequenced per donor among 350 to 400 genotyped donors of the cohort, with roughly 18% of those sequences being non-productive. To predict cytomegalovirus infection status, the study brought together high-throughput TCR immunosequencing, statistical association of individual TCRs with disease status, and machine learning. Roughly 5 DR-DQ haplotypes were handled as single units for association and clustering, since linkage in the cohort was strong. Both class I and class II loci were covered by HLA typing, at four-digit resolution. Of the roughly 420 genotyped donors, 70% to 90% were placed in the genetic ancestry cluster associated with self-reported Caucasian donors. An earlier analysis of more than 450 of the donors used high-throughput TCR beta sequencing to judge whether each TCR beta V gene segment behaved as functional or pseudogenic. In a later analysis, previously published TCR beta repertoires from some 640 donors were re-analyzed and high-resolution HLA genotyping was added so that TCR occurrence patterns could be studied. Every repertoire in the discovery cohort had been generated on one and the same sequencing platform. Genome-wide SNP genotypes for about three fifths of the roughly 670 donors were used in a later genetic analysis, which treated that subset as a discovery cohort. A separate validation cohort of more than 100 different subjects was used in addition to the approximately 640-subject first cohort.

Points the paper makes about the study in general: According to a later analysis, TCR association rates differed among HLA loci, with DRB1 alleles showing the most associated TCRs and HLA-C alleles showing the fewest. Because HLA typing was missing for some donors at each locus, association tests included only the typed subset. An association between a missense DCLRE1C variant and V-gene and J-gene trimming of TCR beta chains was found in a later genetic analysis and replicated in an independent cohort. This cohort had only TCR beta chains sequenced, and the lack of alpha or paired-chain data limited which features could be detected. Linkage disequilibrium might explain the correlated functional status among segregating V segments, but an unknown experimental factor could not be ruled out. The classifier was reported to diagnose cytomegalovirus status with high specificity and sensitivity in both the original and validation cohorts. The authors suggested that the approach could potentially be generalized to other disease states and immunological phenotypes. Most TCR sequences were seen in very few donors, while some public TCRs were found in many individuals. The study listed 150 to 200 TCR beta chains as associated with cytomegalovirus. Strong co-occurrence of HLA alleles, especially DR and DQ, made assigning TCR associations to individual alleles difficult. A further reported finding was that TCR beta sequences accurately predicted the HLA-A and HLA-B alleles for most subjects in the first cohort. Specific HLA alleles were associated with 15,000 to 20,000 TCR beta sequences at a false discovery rate of 0.05 in a later analysis. A few of the identified cytomegalovirus-associated TCR beta chains were confirmed in vitro to be specific for cytomegalovirus antigens. According to a later analysis, most CMV-associated TCR beta chains appeared to be HLA-restricted, and the HLA associations seemed to be driven largely by CMV exposure. Because counts were too low, seventeen rarely observed V segments, including chromosome 9 orphons, were excluded from the earlier analysis of some 590 of the donors. An earlier analysis of around 540 of the donors showed that most TCR beta V segments appeared in productive rearrangements either about 87% or about 30% of the time, which broadly matched IMGT annotations. Some IMGT-functional V segments, including TRBV6-2 and TRBV6-3, could not be distinguished by the 87-base-pair reads and were therefore excluded. A group of highly shared sequence variants was considered likely to be a technical artifact of the sequencing pipeline. Sequencing depth was assumed to be roughly uniform across donors in the presence/absence analyses, though that assumption may not hold. A later analysis reported that several top co-occurrence clusters appeared linked to parvovirus B19, influenza, CMV and Epstein-Barr virus. In a later analysis, HLA-associated TCR beta chains showed more clonal expansion and lower generation probabilities than non-associated chains that were equally common. For the cohort, immune exposure information was limited to CMV serostatus. Compared with the roughly 700-donor mean, donors in an Asian-associated ancestry cluster had fewer N-insertions in productive TCRs, according to a later genetic analysis.

Clipping removes 2 bases from V and 4 bases from J, with 4 as the unmatched junction base count. Taken from the germline V gene (reference sequence), the CDR1 and CDR2 loops are MNHEY and SMNVEV. Spanning cysteine to phenylalanine, the CDR3 consists of 15 amino acids. Only the CDR3 part of the read is kept: 45 bases, read in frame from the first base. In total, roughly 670 healthy bone marrow donors made up the cohort. At the time of sampling, every cohort member was nominally healthy, though immune exposures that went unrecorded were likely present. The donor tested CMV seronegative, placing the donor among the 350 to 400 seronegative members of the cohort. A peripheral blood sample was collected from each donor, and TCR beta sequencing was performed on peripheral blood mononuclear cells. Genomic DNA extraction from the blood cell samples was performed with the Qiagen DNeasy Blood Extraction Kit.

This clonotype originated in a man over 45 in good health and CMV-seronegative. The sequenced sample was PBMCs. The chain joins TRBV27 to TRBJ2-1; the central 8 bases match TRBD2. The CDR3 is CASSLAGGRYNEQFF. The DNA reads as follows: TGTGCCAGCAGTTTAGCGGGAGGACGATACAATGAGCAGTTCTTC.